This T cell receptor beta chain was retrieved from a study of Ad26.COV2.S vaccination and SARS-CoV-2 variants. Study conclusions and caveats: Individuals receiving vaccine had higher spike-specific TCR breadth than placebo recipients did.

The treatment: around 19 received Ad26.COV2.S at low or high dose, single or two shots; a few received placebo; per-sample allocation not given. The study sampled participants on day 63 after the first vaccine or placebo injection. With regard to this clone: Its target is unknown.

The V end lost 4 bases, the J end lost 7 bases, and 10 bases lay between the germline ends. Germline V lookup: CDR1 DFQATT, CDR2 SNEGSKA (reference sequence). This CDR3 contains 11 residues. Method: immunoSEQ multiplex PCR; TCRdb's copy keeps in-frame clones and lacks some. Here the sample spans 380,000 or so clones, about four fifths being singletons. Sequencing used peripheral blood, obtained in a trial of Ad26.COV2.S vaccine versus placebo. This clonotype originated in a person between 18 and 60 years old who received the Ad26.COV2.S COVID-19 vaccine or a placebo. The chain recombines TRBV20-1 with TRBJ1-1; D not resolved. The chain's CDR3 is CSATPWGEAFF. CDR3 sequence (DNA): TGCAGTGCTACCCCCTGGGGTGAAGCTTTCTTT.